Listed below are T cell receptor beta chains from one sample, sequenced in a study of cytomegalovirus exposure and HLA in healthy donors. Assay: immunoSEQ multiplex PCR; the TCRdb copy retains only in-frame clones and omits some. The table records fewer than 150,000 clones, approximately 61% of them present only once. Material: PBMCs. Receptor source: a human donor in good health. CDR3s include the opening cysteine and the closing phenylalanine or tryptophan. The D gene is left open where the match is weak. Expanded clones get a size class; other rows say once, few or many, or leave the size out.

few	NA	TRBV5-8	TRBJ1-1	CASSLVFSTEAFF	TGTGCCAGCAGCTTGGTTTTTAGCACTGAAGCTTTCTTT
NA	TRBD2	TRBV7-9	TRBJ2-7	CASSPSPSGVSSYEQYF	TGTGCCAGCAGCCCCAGCCCTAGCGGGGTTAGCTCCTACGAGCAGTACTTC
NA	TRBD1	TRBV11-3	TRBJ1-3	CASSLLQGATGNTIYF	TGTGCCAGCAGCTTATTGCAGGGGGCGACTGGAAACACCATATATTTT
NA	TRBD2	TRBV4-1	TRBJ2-7	CASSQEGLALQYF	TGCGCCAGCAGCCAAGAGGGACTAGCGCTGCAGTACTTC
NA	NA	TRBV4-1	TRBJ1-2	CASSPRDDGYTF	TGCGCCAGCAGCCCTAGAGATGATGGCTACACCTTC
few	NA	TRBV25-1	TRBJ2-1	CASSDSYENEQFF	TGTGCCAGCAGTGATTCCTATGAGAATGAGCAGTTCTTC
NA	NA	TRBV5-4	TRBJ2-5	CASSLGTDQETQYF	TGTGCCAGCAGCTTGGGGACAGATCAAGAGACCCAGTACTTC
NA	TRBD1	TRBV4-1	TRBJ1-1	CASSRTGDANTEAFF	TGCGCCAGCAGTCGGACAGGGGATGCGAACACTGAAGCTTTCTTT
few	NA	TRBV5-4	TRBJ2-5	CASSPTDEETQYF	TGTGCCAGCAGTCCGACAGATGAAGAGACCCAGTACTTC
NA	NA	TRBV11-2	TRBJ2-2	CASSLDGQENTGELFF	TGTGCCAGCAGCTTAGATGGGCAGGAGAACACCGGGGAGCTGTTTTTT
NA	TRBD1	TRBV19	TRBJ2-2	CASSIGEGGFNTGELFF	TGTGCCAGTAGTATTGGGGAAGGGGGCTTCAACACCGGGGAGCTGTTTTTT
few	NA	TRBV4-3	TRBJ2-1	CASSPNYRGLSWDEQFF	TGCGCCAGCAGCCCGAATTATCGCGGCCTTTCGTGGGATGAGCAGTTCTTC
NA	TRBD2	TRBV27	TRBJ2-2	CASSLVVAGAGTGELFF	TGTGCCAGCAGTTTAGTAGTGGCGGGAGCGGGCACCGGGGAGCTGTTTTTT
NA	TRBD1	TRBV7-3	TRBJ2-1	CASRATGLLASEQFF	TGTGCCAGCCGCGCGACAGGGCTACTGGCCAGTGAGCAGTTCTTC
NA	TRBD1	TRBV9	TRBJ2-3	CASSLGTGESDTQYF	TGTGCCAGCAGCCTTGGGACAGGGGAGTCAGATACGCAGTATTTT
NA	NA	TRBV19	TRBJ1-2	CASNLGGAPGYTF	TGTGCCAGTAACTTAGGAGGGGCGCCAGGCTACACCTTC
NA	NA	TRBV28	TRBJ1-3	CASRSAAEAIYF	TGTGCCAGCAGGTCCGCCGCGGAGGCCATATATTTT
NA	TRBD1	TRBV6-5	TRBJ1-2	CASSYSRTGAGDGYTF	TGTGCCAGCAGTTACTCGCGTACAGGGGCTGGGGATGGCTACACCTTC
NA	NA	TRBV5-6	TRBJ1-1	CASSLAVGRGNTEAFF	TGTGCCAGCAGCTTGGCGGTGGGCAGGGGGAACACTGAAGCTTTCTTT
NA	TRBD1	TRBV4-1	TRBJ2-1	CASSQDHGTGANEQFF	TGCGCCAGCAGCCAAGACCACGGGACAGGGGCCAATGAGCAGTTCTTC
NA	NA	TRBV20-1	TRBJ2-3	CSAPLTDTQYF	TGCAGTGCCCCCCTGACAGATACGCAGTATTTT
once	TRBD1	TRBV18	TRBJ1-4	CASSPSRDRSEKLFF	TGTGCCAGCTCACCCTCCCGGGACAGGAGTGAAAAACTGTTTTTT
NA	NA	TRBV7-9	TRBJ2-2	CASSPELANTGELFF	TGTGCCAGCAGCCCAGAGCTAGCGAACACCGGGGAGCTGTTTTTT
NA	TRBD1	TRBV5-6	TRBJ1-5	CASSVGQGGSNQPQHF	TGTGCCAGCAGCGTGGGACAGGGGGGCTCCAATCAGCCCCAGCATTTT
NA	NA	TRBV28	TRBJ2-4	CASSLAKNIQYF	TGTGCCAGCAGTCTAGCCAAAAACATTCAGTACTTC
NA	TRBD2	TRBV12-5	TRBJ2-1	CASSRLAGGRGFF	TGTGCTAGTTCACGACTAGCGGGAGGCCGCGGGTTCTTC
NA	NA	TRBV19	TRBJ2-7	CASTTVGGYGQYF	TGTGCCAGTACCACTGTCGGGGGATACGGGCAGTACTTC
NA	TRBD1	TRBV4-1	TRBJ1-5	CASSRKQGNQPQHF	TGCGCCAGCAGCCGCAAACAGGGGAATCAGCCCCAGCATTTT
NA	NA	TRBV5-6	TRBJ1-2	CASSFRGGGDGYTF	TGTGCCAGCAGCTTCAGGGGAGGGGGGGATGGCTACACCTTC
NA	NA	TRBV12-2	TRBJ2-1	CASRLVGGSWYNEQFF	TGTGCAAGTCGCTTAGTCGGGGGGAGCTGGTACAATGAGCAGTTCTTC
NA	NA	TRBV12-5	TRBJ1-5	CASGLLRDIGNQPQHF	TGTGCTAGTGGTTTGCTCCGGGACATTGGCAATCAGCCCCAGCATTTT
few	NA	TRBV7-9	TRBJ1-4	CASTPGLKGIEANEKLFF	TGTGCCAGCACCCCTGGTCTTAAGGGGATCGAGGCTAATGAAAAACTGTTTTTT
NA	NA	TRBV4-3	TRBJ1-3	CASSQERGFGNTIYF	TGCGCCAGCAGCCAAGAAAGGGGCTTTGGAAACACCATATATTTT
NA	NA	TRBV6-5	TRBJ2-7	CASSSDSYEQYF	TGTGCCAGCAGTTCGGACAGCTACGAGCAGTACTTC
few	NA	TRBV28	TRBJ1-4	CASRLPTGSNEKLFF	TGTGCCAGCAGGCTTCCCACAGGGAGTAATGAAAAACTGTTTTTT
once	TRBD2	TRBV9	TRBJ2-7	CASSETSGPYEQYF	TGTGCCAGCAGCGAAACTAGCGGTCCCTACGAGCAGTACTTC
NA	TRBD2	TRBV7-2	TRBJ2-5	CASSTTSGALSQYF	TGTGCCAGCAGCACCACTAGCGGGGCGCTCTCCCAGTACTTC
few	NA	TRBV7-6	TRBJ1-4	CASSTRQAYNEKLFF	TGTGCCAGCAGCACTAGACAGGCCTATAATGAAAAACTGTTTTTT
NA	TRBD1	TRBV6-6	TRBJ2-7	CASSYTTGVSYEQYF	TGTGCCAGCAGTTACACGACAGGGGTCTCCTACGAGCAGTACTTC
once	TRBD2	TRBV5-4	TRBJ2-7	CASSLVAGVYEQYF	TGTGCCAGCAGCTTGGTAGCGGGAGTCTACGAGCAGTACTTC
NA	TRBD1	TRBV2	TRBJ1-5	CASSPGQGALSQPQHF	TGTGCCAGCAGTCCGGGACAGGGGGCCCTGAGTCAGCCCCAGCATTTT
NA	TRBD1	TRBV6-1	TRBJ2-7	CASSEAGQGYEQYF	TGTGCCAGCAGTGAAGCGGGACAGGGGTACGAGCAGTACTTC
NA	NA	TRBV5-4	TRBJ1-2	CASSPRPQGYGYTF	TGTGCCAGCAGTCCCCGTCCGCAGGGCTATGGCTACACCTTC
NA	TRBD2	TRBV5-1	TRBJ2-3	CASSLGASGNTDTQYF	TGCGCCAGCAGCTTGGGAGCTAGCGGAAACACAGATACGCAGTATTTT